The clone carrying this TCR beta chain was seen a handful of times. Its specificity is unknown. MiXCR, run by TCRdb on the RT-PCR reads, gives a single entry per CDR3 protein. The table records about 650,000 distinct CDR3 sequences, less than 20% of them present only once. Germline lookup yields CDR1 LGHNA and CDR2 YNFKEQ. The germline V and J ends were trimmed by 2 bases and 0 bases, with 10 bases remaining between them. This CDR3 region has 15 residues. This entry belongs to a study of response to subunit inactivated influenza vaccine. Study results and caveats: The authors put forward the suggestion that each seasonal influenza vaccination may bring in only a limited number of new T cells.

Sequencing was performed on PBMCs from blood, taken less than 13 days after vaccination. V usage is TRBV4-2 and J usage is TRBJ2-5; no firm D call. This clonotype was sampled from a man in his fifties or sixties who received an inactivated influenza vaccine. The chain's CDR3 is CASSQTMGYQETQYF. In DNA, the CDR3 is TGTGCCAGCAGCCAAACGATGGGCTACCAAGAGACCCAGTACTTC.